This entry features one T cell receptor beta chain sequence. What it binds is not known. One end of the junction fails to match germline, which may point to a read error. This entry comes from a study of cytomegalovirus exposure and HLA in healthy donors. General observations from the study: Later analysis showed TCR association rates varying by HLA locus, highest for DRB1 and lowest for HLA-C.

It was with 60 Vbeta and 13 Jbeta primers that the PCR ran. Using immunoSEQ multiplex PCR, the repertoire was profiled, and TCRdb retains in-frame clones only, with some absent. The sample shows 95,000 to 150,000 clones, under 85% of them seen only once. This CDR3 contains 14 residues. Germline CDR1 reads MDHEN; CDR2 reads SYDVKM. Though probably carrying unrecorded immune exposures, donors were nominally healthy at sampling. The origin of this receptor is a man aged 18 to 30 in good health and CMV-seropositive. V usage is TRBV28 and J usage is TRBJ2-5; the D is unclear. Sequenced material: PBMCs. CDR3 sequence: CASRLSVYQETQYF. The CDR3 bases are TGTGCCAGCAGGTTATCAGTGTACCAAGAGACCCAGTACTTC.